Included here is one T cell receptor beta chain sequence, with context. Its target is not known. In germline, CDR1 is SQVTM, CDR2 ANQGSEA. The CDR3 is 12 residues long. V dropped 5 bases and J dropped 5; count of bases not matched to a gene: 5. The record originates from a study of T-cell reconstitution after alpha-beta-depleted transplantation in children. Study-level findings and limits: In patients about two months after transplant, alpha-beta T cells reportedly arose from several hundred expanded graft clones. From newly produced T cells came most of the T-cell counts and diversity one year after transplant. The high TCRbeta diversity at day 60 in some patients came from surviving recipient T cells and thymic progenitors.

The TCRbeta library was prepared with unique molecular identifiers. Each CDR3 protein is one row after TCRdb ran MiXCR on the PCR reads. The data hold 450,000 to 550,000 distinct CDR3 sequences, with more than 9.5% observed a single time. The TCR comes from a female patient between 2 and 15 years old who had a stem cell transplant for aplastic anemia, so the T cells may come from the graft donor. V usage is TRBV29-1 and J usage is TRBJ1-2, with 7 bases aligning to TRBD1. This specimen was PBMCs, mostly from graft donor cells, taken 180 days after TCRalphabeta/CD19-depleted stem cell transplant. CDR3 in amino acids: CSVFTGVYGYTF. The CDR3 DNA reads TGCAGCGTTTTTACAGGGGTGTATGGCTACACCTTC.